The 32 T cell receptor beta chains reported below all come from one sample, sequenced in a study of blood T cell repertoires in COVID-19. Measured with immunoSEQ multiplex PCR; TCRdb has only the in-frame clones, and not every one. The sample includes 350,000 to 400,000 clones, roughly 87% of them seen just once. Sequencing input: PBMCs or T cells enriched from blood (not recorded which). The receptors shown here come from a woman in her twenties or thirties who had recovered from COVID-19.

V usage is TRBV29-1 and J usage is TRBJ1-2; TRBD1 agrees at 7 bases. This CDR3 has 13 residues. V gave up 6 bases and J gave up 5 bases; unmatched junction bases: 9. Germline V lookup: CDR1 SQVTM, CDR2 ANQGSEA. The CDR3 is CSVPDRIEYGYTF. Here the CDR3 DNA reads TGCAGCGTCCCGGACAGGATAGAGTATGGCTACACCTTC.

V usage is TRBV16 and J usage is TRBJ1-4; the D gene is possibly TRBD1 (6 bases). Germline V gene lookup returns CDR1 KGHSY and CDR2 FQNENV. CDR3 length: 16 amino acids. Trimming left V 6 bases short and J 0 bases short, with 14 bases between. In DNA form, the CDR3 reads TGTGCCAGCAGAAACCGCACAGGGCCAACTAATGAAAAACTGTTTTTT. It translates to CASRNRTGPTNEKLFF.

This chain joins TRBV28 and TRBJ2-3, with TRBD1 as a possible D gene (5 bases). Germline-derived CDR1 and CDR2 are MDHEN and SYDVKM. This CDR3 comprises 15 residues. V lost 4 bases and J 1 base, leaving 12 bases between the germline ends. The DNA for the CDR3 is TGTGCCAGCAGTTCCCCCCCCAGGGGCACAGATACGCAGTATTTT. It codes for CASSSPPRGTDTQYF.

The chain's CDR3 is CASSPQAGVGYNEQFF. The DNA for the CDR3 is TGTGCCAGCAGCCCCCAAGCGGGAGTGGGCTACAATGAGCAGTTCTTC. The chain links TRBV3-1 (or the pseudogene TRBV3-2) to TRBJ2-1, with TRBD2 matching over 8 bases. The CDR3 length is 16 residues. The V segment lost 4 bases and the J segment 3 bases; nucleotides outside the gene matches: 8. The germline CDR1 and CDR2 sequences are LGHDT and YNNKEL (reference sequence).

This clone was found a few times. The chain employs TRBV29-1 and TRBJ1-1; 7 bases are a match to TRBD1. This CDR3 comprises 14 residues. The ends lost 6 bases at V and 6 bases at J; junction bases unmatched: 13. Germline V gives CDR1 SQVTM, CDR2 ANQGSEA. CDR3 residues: CSVRRGQEDSEAFF. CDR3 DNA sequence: TGCAGCGTCCGGAGGGGGCAGGAGGACTCTGAAGCTTTCTTT.

Written as DNA, the CDR3 is TGTGCCAGCAGCCCCCAGGGGGCTGACACTGAAGCTTTCTTT. It is translated as CASSPQGADTEAFF. The chain combines TRBV7-9 with TRBJ1-1, with 8 positions matching TRBD1. V was clipped by 5 bases and J by 3 bases; unmatched bases: 5. CDR1 is SEHNR and CDR2 is FQNEAQ in the germline V gene (reference sequence). This CDR3 is 14 amino acids long.

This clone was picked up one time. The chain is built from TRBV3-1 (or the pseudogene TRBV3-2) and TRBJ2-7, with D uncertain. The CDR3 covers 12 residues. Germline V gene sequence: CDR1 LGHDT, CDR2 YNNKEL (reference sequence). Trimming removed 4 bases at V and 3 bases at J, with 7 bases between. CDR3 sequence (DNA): TGTGCCAGCAGCCGTCAAATCTACGAGCAGTACTTC. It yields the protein CASSRQIYEQYF.

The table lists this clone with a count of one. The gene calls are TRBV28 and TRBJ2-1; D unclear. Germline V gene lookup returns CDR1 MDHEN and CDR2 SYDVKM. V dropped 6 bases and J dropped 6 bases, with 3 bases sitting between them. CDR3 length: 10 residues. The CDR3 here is CASSGNEQFF. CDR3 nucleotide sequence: TGTGCCAGCAGCGGCAATGAGCAGTTCTTC.

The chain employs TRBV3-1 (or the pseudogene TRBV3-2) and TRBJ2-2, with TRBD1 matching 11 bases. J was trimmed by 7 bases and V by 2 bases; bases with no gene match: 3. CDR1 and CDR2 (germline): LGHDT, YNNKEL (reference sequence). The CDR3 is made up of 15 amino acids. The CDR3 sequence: CASSQPDRGLGELFF. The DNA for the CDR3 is TGTGCCAGCAGCCAACCGGACAGGGGGCTCGGGGAGCTGTTTTTT.

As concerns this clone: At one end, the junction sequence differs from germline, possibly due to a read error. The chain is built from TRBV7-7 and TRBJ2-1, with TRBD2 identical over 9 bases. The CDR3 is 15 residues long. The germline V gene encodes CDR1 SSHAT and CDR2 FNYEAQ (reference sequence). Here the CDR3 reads CASSVGTSPTGEQFF. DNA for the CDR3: TGTGCTAGCAGCGTCGGGACTAGCCCGACAGGGGAGCAGTTCTTC. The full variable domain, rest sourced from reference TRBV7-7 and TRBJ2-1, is GAGVSQSPRYKVTKRGQDVTLRCDPISSHATLYWYQQALGQGPEFLTYFNYEAQPDKSGLPSDRFSAERPEGSISTLTIQRTEQRDSAMYRCASSVGTSPTGEQFFGPGTRLTVL.

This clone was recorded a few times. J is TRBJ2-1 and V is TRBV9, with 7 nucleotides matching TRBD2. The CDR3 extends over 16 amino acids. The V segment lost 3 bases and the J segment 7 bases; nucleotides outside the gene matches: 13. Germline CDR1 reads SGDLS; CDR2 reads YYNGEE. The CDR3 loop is CASSARTSQRRNEQFF. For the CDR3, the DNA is TGTGCCAGCAGCGCAAGGACTAGTCAAAGAAGAAATGAGCAGTTCTTC.

CDR3 loop: CASSLAAEGAQYF. CDR3 bases: TGTGCCAGCAGCTTAGCGGCCGAGGGTGCGCAGTATTTT. V gene TRBV11-2 combines with J gene TRBJ2-3, with a tentative D call TRBD2 (5 bases). The V end was cut by 1 base, the J end by 10 bases, with 12 bases between. CDR3 length equals 13 residues. CDR1 is SGHAT, CDR2 FQNNGV, per germline.

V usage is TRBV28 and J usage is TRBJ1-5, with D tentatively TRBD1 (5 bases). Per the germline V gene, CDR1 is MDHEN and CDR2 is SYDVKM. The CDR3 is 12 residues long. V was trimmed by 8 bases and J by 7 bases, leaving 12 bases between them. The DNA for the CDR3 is TGTGCCAGCGGGGGGGTCGGACAGCCCCAGCATTTT. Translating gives CASGGVGQPQHF.

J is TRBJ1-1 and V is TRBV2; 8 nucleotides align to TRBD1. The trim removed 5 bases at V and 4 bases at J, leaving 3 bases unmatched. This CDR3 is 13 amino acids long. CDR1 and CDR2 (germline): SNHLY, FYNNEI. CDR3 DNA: TGTGCCAGCAGTCTAACAGGGGGCACTGAAGCTTTCTTT. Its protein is CASSLTGGTEAFF.

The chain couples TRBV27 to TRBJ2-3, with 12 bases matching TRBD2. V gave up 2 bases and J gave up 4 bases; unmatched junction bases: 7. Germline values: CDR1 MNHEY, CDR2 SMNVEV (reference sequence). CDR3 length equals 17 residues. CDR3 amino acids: CASSLLAGGPGADTQYF. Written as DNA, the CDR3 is TGTGCCAGCAGTTTACTAGCGGGAGGGCCGGGTGCAGATACGCAGTATTTT.

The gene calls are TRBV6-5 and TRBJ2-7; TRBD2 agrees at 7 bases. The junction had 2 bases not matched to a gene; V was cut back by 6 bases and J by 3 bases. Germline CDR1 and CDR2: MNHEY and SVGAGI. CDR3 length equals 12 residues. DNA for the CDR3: TGTGCCAGCAGCGGGGGGAGCTACGAGCAGTACTTC. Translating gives CASSGGSYEQYF.

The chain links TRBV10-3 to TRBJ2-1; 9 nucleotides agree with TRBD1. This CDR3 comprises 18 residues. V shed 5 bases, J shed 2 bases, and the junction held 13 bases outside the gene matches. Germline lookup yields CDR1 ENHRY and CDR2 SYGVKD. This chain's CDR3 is CAISRDTLQGAAYNEQFF. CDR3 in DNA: TGTGCCATCAGTCGCGATACCCTACAGGGGGCTGCCTACAATGAGCAGTTCTTC.

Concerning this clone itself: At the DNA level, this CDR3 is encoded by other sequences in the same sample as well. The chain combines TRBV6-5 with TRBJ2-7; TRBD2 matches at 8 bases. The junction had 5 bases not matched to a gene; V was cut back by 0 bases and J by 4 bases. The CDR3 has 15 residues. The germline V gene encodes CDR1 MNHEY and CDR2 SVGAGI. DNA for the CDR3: TGTGCCAGCAGTTACTCCGTGGCGGGAGGTTACGAGCAGTACTTC. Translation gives CASSYSVAGGYEQYF.

The CDR3: CSASGQLNTEAFF. The CDR3 DNA follows: TGCAGCGCCTCGGGACAATTGAACACTGAAGCTTTCTTT. The gene calls are TRBV29-1 and TRBJ1-1; D possibly corresponds to TRBD1 (6 bases). From germline, CDR1 is SQVTM and CDR2 ANQGSEA. Trimming removed 7 bases at V and 0 bases at J, with 12 bases between. The CDR3 contains 13 residues.

The CDR3 region is CASTTAGGSAYEQYF. The DNA of the CDR3 is TGCGCCAGCACCACGGCGGGGGGGTCCGCCTACGAGCAGTACTTC. The chain links TRBV5-1 to TRBJ2-7, with 9 positions matching TRBD2. The V and J ends lost 6 bases and 2 bases, in that order; junction bases with no gene match: 9. The germline gives CDR1 SGHRS, CDR2 YFSETQ. The CDR3 is 15 amino acids.

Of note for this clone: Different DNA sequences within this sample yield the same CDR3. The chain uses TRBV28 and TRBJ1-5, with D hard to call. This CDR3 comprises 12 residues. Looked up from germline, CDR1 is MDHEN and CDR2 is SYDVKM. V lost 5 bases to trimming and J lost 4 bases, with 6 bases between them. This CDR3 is CASSPPNQPQHF. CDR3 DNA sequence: TGTGCCAGCAGTCCCCCAAATCAGCCCCAGCATTTT.

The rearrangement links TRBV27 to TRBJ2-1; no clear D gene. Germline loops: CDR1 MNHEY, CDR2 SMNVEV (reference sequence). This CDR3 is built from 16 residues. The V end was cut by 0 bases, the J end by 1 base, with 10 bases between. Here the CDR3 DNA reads TGTGCCAGCAGTTTATCATTCGCGACATCCTACAATGAGCAGTTCTTC. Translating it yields CASSLSFATSYNEQFF.

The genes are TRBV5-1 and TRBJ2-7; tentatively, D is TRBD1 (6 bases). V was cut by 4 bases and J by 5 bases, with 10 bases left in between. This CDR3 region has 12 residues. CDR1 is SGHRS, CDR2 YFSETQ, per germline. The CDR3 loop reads CASSPQGNEQYF. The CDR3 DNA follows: TGCGCCAGCAGCCCACAGGGTAACGAGCAGTACTTC. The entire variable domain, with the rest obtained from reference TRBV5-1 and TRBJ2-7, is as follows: KAGVTQTPRYLIKTRGQQVTLSCSPISGHRSVSWYQQTPGQGLQFLFEYFSETQRNKGNFPGRFSGRQFSNSRSEMNVSTLELGDSALYLCASSPQGNEQYFGPGTRLTVT.

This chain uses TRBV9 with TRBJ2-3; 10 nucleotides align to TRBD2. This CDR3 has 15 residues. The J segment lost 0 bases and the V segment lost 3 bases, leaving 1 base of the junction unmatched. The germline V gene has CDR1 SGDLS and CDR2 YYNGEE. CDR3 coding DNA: TGTGCCAGCAGCGCGACTAGCGGGAGCACAGATACGCAGTATTTT. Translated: CASSATSGSTDTQYF.

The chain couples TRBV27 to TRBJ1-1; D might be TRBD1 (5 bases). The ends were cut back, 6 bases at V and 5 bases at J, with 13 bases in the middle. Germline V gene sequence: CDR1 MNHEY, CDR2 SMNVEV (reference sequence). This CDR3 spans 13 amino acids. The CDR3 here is CASSPRGGTEAFF. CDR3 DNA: TGTGCCAGCAGCCCACGGGGGGGAACTGAAGCTTTCTTT.

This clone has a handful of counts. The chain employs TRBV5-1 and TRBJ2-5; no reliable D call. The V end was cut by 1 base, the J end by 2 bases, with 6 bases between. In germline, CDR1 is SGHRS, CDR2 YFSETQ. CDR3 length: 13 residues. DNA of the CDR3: TGCGCCAGCAGCTTGCACAATCAAGAGACCCAGTACTTC. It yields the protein CASSLHNQETQYF.

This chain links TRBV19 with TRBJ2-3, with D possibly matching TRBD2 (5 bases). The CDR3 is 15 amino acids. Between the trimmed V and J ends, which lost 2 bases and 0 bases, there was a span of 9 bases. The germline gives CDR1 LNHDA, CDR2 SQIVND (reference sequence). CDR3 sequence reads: CASSISSGSTDTQYF. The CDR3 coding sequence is TGTGCCAGTAGTATATCTTCGGGAAGCACAGATACGCAGTATTTT.

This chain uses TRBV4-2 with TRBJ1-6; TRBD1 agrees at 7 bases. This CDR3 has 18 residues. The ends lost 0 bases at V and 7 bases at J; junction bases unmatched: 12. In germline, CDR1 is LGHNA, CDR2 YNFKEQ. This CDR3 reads CASSQEIRATGRNSPLHF. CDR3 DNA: TGTGCCAGCAGCCAAGAGATCCGGGCGACAGGGAGAAATTCACCCCTCCACTTT.

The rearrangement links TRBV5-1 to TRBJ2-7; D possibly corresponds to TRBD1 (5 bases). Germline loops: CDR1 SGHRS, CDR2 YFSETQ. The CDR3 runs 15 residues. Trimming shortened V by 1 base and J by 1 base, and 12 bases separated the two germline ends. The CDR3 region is CASSLFPGPSYEQYF. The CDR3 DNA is TGCGCCAGCAGCTTGTTTCCAGGGCCGTCCTACGAGCAGTACTTC.

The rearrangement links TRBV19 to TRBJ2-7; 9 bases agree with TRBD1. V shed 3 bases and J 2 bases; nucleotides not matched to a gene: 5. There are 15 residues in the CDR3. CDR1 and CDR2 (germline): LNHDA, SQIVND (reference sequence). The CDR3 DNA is TGTGCCAGTAGTATCGCCGGGACAGGGCCCTACGAGCAGTACTTC. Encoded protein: CASSIAGTGPYEQYF. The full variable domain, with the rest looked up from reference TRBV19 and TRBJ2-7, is DGGITQSPKYLFRKEGQNVTLSCEQNLNHDAMYWYRQDPGQGLRLIYYSQIVNDFQKGDIAEGYSVSREKKESFPLTVTSAQKNPTAFYLCASSIAGTGPYEQYFGPGTRLTVT.

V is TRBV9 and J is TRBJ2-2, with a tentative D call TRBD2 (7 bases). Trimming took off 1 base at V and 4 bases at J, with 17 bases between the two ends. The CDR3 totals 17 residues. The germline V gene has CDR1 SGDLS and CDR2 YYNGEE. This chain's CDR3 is CASSVLGGGPSTGELFF. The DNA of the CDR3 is TGTGCCAGCAGCGTATTAGGGGGAGGGCCAAGCACCGGGGAGCTGTTTTTT.

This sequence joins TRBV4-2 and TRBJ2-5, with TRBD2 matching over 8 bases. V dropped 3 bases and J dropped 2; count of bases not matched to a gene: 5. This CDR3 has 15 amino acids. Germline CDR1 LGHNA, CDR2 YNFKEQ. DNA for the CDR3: TGTGCCAGCAGCCATGCCTCGGGGGGGCAAGAGACCCAGTACTTC. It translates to CASSHASGGQETQYF.